The 30 T cell receptor beta chains given below trace back to one sample, sequenced in a study of blood T cell repertoires in COVID-19. TCRdb keeps only in-frame clones here, not all; method: immunoSEQ multiplex PCR. Here the sample spans roughly 200,000 clones, 90% being singletons. The sequencing input was peripheral blood. All receptors derive from a man aged 45-60 years with acute or convalescent COVID-19.

The rearrangement uses TRBV5-4 and TRBJ1-1, with D tentatively TRBD1 (6 bases). The germline V and J ends were trimmed by 0 bases and 4 bases, with 13 bases remaining between them. There are 15 residues in the CDR3. Germline values: CDR1 SGHNT, CDR2 YYREEE (reference sequence). CDR3 DNA: TGTGCCAGCAGCTTGGCCCCCGGGGGGGCCACTGAAGCTTTCTTT. Amino acid sequence: CASSLAPGGATEAFF.

The chain is built from TRBV27 and TRBJ2-1; 7 bases fit TRBD1. The V gene end was trimmed by 5 bases and the J gene end by 2 bases; junction bases not matched to a gene: 3. The CDR3 is 14 amino acids. Per germline, CDR1 MNHEY and CDR2 SMNVEV (reference sequence). CDR3 nucleotide sequence: TGTGCCAGCAGTGTCAGGGGGACCTACAATGAGCAGTTCTTC. Residues: CASSVRGTYNEQFF.

This clone has a single count. The gene calls are TRBV7-6 and TRBJ2-7; tentatively, D is TRBD1 (5 bases). The length of the CDR3 is 15 residues. Germline CDR1 SGHVS, CDR2 FNYEAQ. Trimming shortened V by 5 bases and J by 4 bases, and 18 bases separated the two germline ends. CDR3 coding DNA: TGTGCCAGCAGCCTTGGGCAGGGCCCCAATTACGAGCAGTACGTC. Translation gives CASSLGQGPNYEQYV.

This clone was seen just once. The V gene is TRBV29-1, the J gene TRBJ2-3; 8 bases are a match to TRBD1. Looked up from germline, CDR1 is SQVTM and CDR2 is ANQGSEA. The CDR3 spans 14 residues. The V segment lost 7 bases and the J segment 2 bases; nucleotides outside the gene matches: 8. The CDR3 loop is CSETDRDNTDTQYF. CDR3 bases: TGCAGCGAGACGGACAGGGACAACACAGATACGCAGTATTTT.

This rearrangement joins TRBV5-1 to TRBJ2-7; 7 positions match TRBD2. CDR1 and CDR2 from the germline V gene are SGHRS and YFSETQ. Trimming removed 1 base from V and 3 bases from J; junction bases left unmatched: 13. CDR3 size: 17 residues. CDR3 amino acids: CASSLLETKRGHYEQYF. CDR3 nucleotide sequence: TGCGCCAGCAGCTTGCTGGAGACTAAGCGGGGCCACTACGAGCAGTACTTC.

This rearrangement joins TRBV5-4 to TRBJ1-2; unclear D gene. Germline CDR1 is SGHNT and CDR2 is YYREEE (reference sequence). V dropped 5 bases and J dropped 4 bases, with 18 bases sitting between them. The CDR3 is made up of 15 amino acids. The DNA of the CDR3 is TGTGCCAGCAGTTTACCGGGAGCCTCTACCTATGGCTACACCTTC. Translated: CASSLPGASTYGYTF.

This clone showed up just once. V and J are TRBV18 and TRBJ1-3; the D is unclear. Looked up from germline, CDR1 is KGHSH and CDR2 is LQKENI. Trimming took 4 bases from V and 0 from J, leaving 13 bases between them. This CDR3 contains 16 residues. The CDR3 sequence: CASSQAAILSGNTIYF. Written as DNA, the CDR3 is TGTGCCAGCTCACAAGCGGCTATTCTCTCTGGAAACACCATATATTTT.

This chain joins TRBV28 and TRBJ1-5; possibly TRBD1 for D (5 bases). V was clipped by 2 bases and J by 2 bases, with 13 bases between them. There are 16 residues in the CDR3. Germline V gene data show CDR1 as MDHEN and CDR2 as SYDVKM. CDR3 region: CASSLVHRSGNQPQHF. DNA of the CDR3: TGTGCCAGCAGTTTAGTGCACAGGTCGGGCAATCAGCCCCAGCATTTT.

Worth noting for this clone: This specimen includes other DNA sequences encoding the same CDR3. The chain has TRBV12-3 or TRBV12-4 and TRBJ1-1; D is ambiguous. Deletions cut 6 bases from V and 1 base from J, with 9 bases between. The CDR3 runs to 13 residues. CDR3 DNA sequence: TGTGCCAGCAGCAGACACCGGAACACTGAAGCTTTCTTT. Translation gives CASSRHRNTEAFF.

The rearrangement joins TRBV3-1 (or the pseudogene TRBV3-2) to TRBJ2-2; D call uncertain. The germline gives CDR1 LGHDT, CDR2 YNNKEL (reference sequence). This CDR3 has 14 amino acids. The ends were cut back, 2 bases at V and 3 bases at J, with 7 bases in the middle. DNA of the CDR3: TGTGCCAGCAGCCAAAGGAGATACACCGGGGAGCTGTTTTTT. This sequence encodes CASSQRRYTGELFF.

The V call is TRBV27, the J call TRBJ1-1, with a possible D match to TRBD1 (5 bases). Trimming pared 5 bases from V and 4 bases from J, leaving 17 bases between. CDR1 and CDR2 (germline): MNHEY, SMNVEV (reference sequence). CDR3 length: 15 amino acids. The CDR3 region has the DNA TGTGCCAGCAGTCTGCCCGACAGTGTGGTCACTGAAGCTTTCTTT. This sequence encodes CASSLPDSVVTEAFF.

In its sample, this clone was seen once. This sequence joins TRBV21-1 and TRBJ1-1; TRBD1 is the table's D call, not checked against the DNA. TRBV21-1 is labeled a pseudogene. This CDR3 contains 16 residues. For the CDR3, the DNA is TGTGCCAGCAGCAAAGATCTCCAGGGTTTGAACACTGAAGCTTTCTTT. Translated, it gives CASSKDLQGLNTEAFF.

In its sample, this clone was seen once. The genes are TRBV3-1 (or the pseudogene TRBV3-2) and TRBJ2-5; 11 bases fit TRBD2. The CDR3 consists of 15 residues. CDR1 is LGHDT, CDR2 YNNKEL, per germline (reference sequence). J lost 5 bases, V lost 4 bases, and 6 bases had no gene match. The CDR3 nucleotides are TGTGCCAGCAGCCCCATTAGCGGGGGGGCGGAGACCCAGTACTTC. Its translation is CASSPISGGAETQYF.

The genes are TRBV28 and TRBJ1-4, with D possibly being TRBD1 (5 bases). Germline V lookup: CDR1 MDHEN, CDR2 SYDVKM. This CDR3 comprises 15 residues. V was shortened by 3 bases and J by 8 bases, with 16 bases between the two germline ends. CDR3 bases: TGTGCCAGCAGTTTTAGGAGGGGCCCAGGGGAAAAACTGTTTTTT. This encodes CASSFRRGPGEKLFF.

The genes are TRBV29-1 and TRBJ1-6; D may be TRBD1 (6 bases). The germline gives CDR1 SQVTM, CDR2 ANQGSEA. The V end was cut by 7 bases, the J end by 7 bases, with 14 bases between. The CDR3 has 13 residues. The CDR3 nucleotides are TGCAGCGCCAGGGGAAGCGAGAATTCACCCCTCCACTTT. It encodes CSARGSENSPLHF.

This clone was observed once. The genes are TRBV7-2 and TRBJ2-2, with D possibly TRBD2 on 5 matching bases. The germline V gene encodes CDR1 SGHTA and CDR2 FQGNSA. V was clipped by 4 bases and J by 7 bases, with 19 bases between them. CDR3 length: 16 residues. CDR3 sequence reads: CASSWASPQSHGELFF. In DNA, the CDR3 is TGTGCCAGCAGCTGGGCTAGCCCCCAATCGCACGGGGAGCTGTTTTTT.

This chain uses TRBV6-1 with TRBJ1-5; D is undetermined. V lost 0 bases and J 5 bases, leaving 8 bases between the germline ends. Germline V gene data show CDR1 as MNHNS and CDR2 as SASEGT. This CDR3 spans 14 amino acids. The CDR3 sequence is CASSEAYFDQPQHF. In DNA, the CDR3 is TGTGCCAGCAGTGAAGCTTATTTCGATCAGCCCCAGCATTTT.

The chain has TRBV5-1 and TRBJ2-3; 11 bases are shared with TRBD1. In germline, CDR1 is SGHRS, CDR2 YFSETQ. The CDR3 contains 15 residues. The junction had 7 bases not matched to a gene; V was cut back by 6 bases and J by 4 bases. The CDR3 DNA is TGCGCCAGCACCTGGACAGGGGGCCCCTCAGATACGCAGTATTTT. Its protein product is CASTWTGGPSDTQYF.

This chain's CDR3 is CAISTGNRGEKLFF. In DNA, the CDR3 is TGTGCCATCAGTACGGGGAACAGGGGCGAAAAACTGTTTTTT. The chain carries TRBV10-3 and TRBJ1-4; 7 bases fit TRBD1. The germline gives CDR1 ENHRY, CDR2 SYGVKD. Trimming cost V 5 bases and J 8 bases; bases outside gene matches: 8. The length of the CDR3 is 14 residues.

This chain joins TRBV28 and TRBJ2-7; 7 nucleotides match TRBD1. Germline V gene sequence: CDR1 MDHEN, CDR2 SYDVKM. Germline trimming cut 8 bases from V and 3 bases from J; bases unmatched to any gene: 13. This CDR3 has 15 residues. In DNA form, the CDR3 reads TGTGCCAGCCTCCCTCCGGACAGGACCCTCTACGAGCAGTACTTC. It codes for CASLPPDRTLYEQYF.

This clone was counted a few times. The chain has TRBV28 and TRBJ1-5, with D possibly matching TRBD1 (6 bases). With 6 bases removed from V and 1 base from J, the gap between germline ends came to 10 bases. This CDR3 is 14 amino acids long. From germline, CDR1 is MDHEN and CDR2 SYDVKM. The CDR3 DNA is TGTGCCAGCAGGGGACACCTCAGCAATCAGCCCCAGCATTTT. Its translation is CASRGHLSNQPQHF.

The chain is built from TRBV7-8 and TRBJ2-1; tentative D call: TRBD1 (6 bases). V was cut by 6 bases and J by 12 bases, with 18 bases left in between. Germline loops: CDR1 SGHVS, CDR2 FQNEAQ. The CDR3 spans 13 residues. The CDR3 spells CASSLPVQGTQFF. CDR3 DNA sequence: TGTGCCAGCAGTTTACCGGTACAGGGTACGCAGTTCTTC.

The chain carries TRBV7-2 and TRBJ2-4; 7 bases map to TRBD1. V trimming: 5 bases; J trimming: 6 bases; junction bases outside the gene matches: 7. There are 14 residues in the CDR3. CDR1 SGHTA and CDR2 FQGNSA come from the germline V gene. The CDR3 region has the DNA TGTGCCAGCAGCACCGGACAGGCTCGAAACATTCAGTACTTC. This gives the protein CASSTGQARNIQYF.

The J gene is TRBJ2-1, the V gene TRBV27; 10 positions agree with TRBD2. The V gene end was trimmed by 6 bases and the J gene end by 7 bases; junction bases not matched to a gene: 9. Germline V gene lookup returns CDR1 MNHEY and CDR2 SMNVEV (reference sequence). The CDR3 has 15 residues. CDR3 coding DNA: TGTGCCAGCAGCTCGAGCGGGAGGGCCTGGAATGAGCAGTTCTTC. Translation: CASSSSGRAWNEQFF.

V is TRBV11-2 and J is TRBJ2-5; the D gene is possibly TRBD2 (6 bases). The V gene's germline CDR1 is SGHAT and CDR2 FQNNGV. The V end lost 7 bases, the J end lost 1 base, and 25 bases lay between the germline ends. This CDR3 has 18 residues. The CDR3 bases are TGTGCCAGCACCCCGGGAGTAGGAGGAGGTACGAGCCAAGAGACCCAGTACTTC. Residues: CASTPGVGGGTSQETQYF.

The genes are TRBV9 and TRBJ2-3; 7 bases are shared with TRBD2. The CDR3 sequence is 15 residues long. Trimming at V came to 4 bases and at J to 4 bases, leaving 9 bases not matched to a gene. The germline V gene has CDR1 SGDLS and CDR2 YYNGEE. The CDR3 region is CASSPRGAGSDTQYF. The CDR3 DNA sequence: TGTGCCAGCAGCCCTCGGGGAGCGGGGTCAGATACGCAGTATTTT.

Worth noting for this clone: Germline is not matched at one junction end, which may reflect a read error. The J gene is TRBJ1-4, the V gene TRBV7-7, with D tentatively TRBD1 (6 bases). This CDR3 contains 15 residues. The germline gives CDR1 SSHAT, CDR2 FNYEAQ (reference sequence). The CDR3 sequence: CASSATGSSNEKLFF. The CDR3 DNA reads as TGTGCTAGCAGTGCTACAGGGTCGTCTAATGAAAAACTGTTTTTT.

This clone showed up many times. The J gene is TRBJ2-2, the V gene TRBV18; possibly TRBD1 for D (6 bases). This CDR3 comprises 15 residues. Germline V gives CDR1 KGHSH, CDR2 LQKENI. The V end was cut by 5 bases, the J end by 7 bases, with 17 bases between. CDR3 in DNA: TGTGCCAGCTCATCCCGACAGGCTGGGATCGGGGAGCTGTTTTTT. This gives the protein CASSSRQAGIGELFF.

The chain has TRBV15 and TRBJ2-3; 13 bases align to TRBD2. Looked up from germline, CDR1 is LNHNV and CDR2 is YYDKDF (reference sequence). The CDR3 sequence is 18 residues long. The V and J ends lost 5 bases and 0 bases, in that order; junction bases with no gene match: 8. The CDR3, as DNA: TGTGCCACCAGCTCCCCGGGGACTAGCGGGGTCAGCACAGATACGCAGTATTTT. This gives the protein CATSSPGTSGVSTDTQYF.

This chain joins TRBV5-4 and TRBJ2-5; tentative D call: TRBD1 (5 bases). The V end lost 4 bases, the J end lost 6 bases, and 22 bases lay between the germline ends. CDR3 length: 16 amino acids. Germline V lookup: CDR1 SGHNT, CDR2 YYREEE (reference sequence). CDR3 residues: CASSTAGIRGSQTQYF. DNA of the CDR3: TGTGCCAGCAGCACCGCAGGTATTAGGGGATCCCAGACCCAGTACTTC. Based on the CDR3 plus reference TRBV5-4 and TRBJ2-5, the full variable domain is ETGVTQSPTHLIKTRGQQVTLRCSSQSGHNTVSWYQQALGQGPQFIFQYYREEENGRGNFPPRFSGLQFPNYSSELNVNALELDDSALYLCASSTAGIRGSQTQYFGPGTRLLVL.